The next 17 T cell receptor beta chains were all read from a single sample in a study of spatial heterogeneity in lung cancer. Time point in this sample: sample taken at primary tumor resection. Unsorted whole RNA from tumor, nontumor lung or frozen PBMC underwent sequencing. One entry per CDR3 protein results from TCRdb running MiXCR on the 5' RACE reads. Among approximately 9,000 distinct CDR3 sequences listed, roughly 4.5% were seen once. Sequenced here: PBMCs, sampled at surgery. Source of these receptors: a male donor with early-stage non-small cell lung cancer.

This clonotype was counted ten times or more. For a library built for alpha chains, this beta chain is a stray read; little rests on its size. This chain links TRBV5-4 with TRBJ2-2; 9 bases fit TRBD1. The V segment lost 1 base and the J segment 7 bases; nucleotides outside the gene matches: 5. The germline V gene has CDR1 SGHNT and CDR2 YYREEE (reference sequence). The CDR3 is 15 amino acids. The CDR3, as DNA: TGTGCCAGCAGCTTGCGGACAGGGGAGGGCGGGGAGCTGTTTTTT. Translated: CASSLRTGEGGELFF.

This clonotype counts as medium-sized (0.01 to 0.1%). Within a library made for alpha chains, this beta chain is off target, and its count is uninformative. The chain is built from TRBV28 and TRBJ1-1, with D unresolved. There are 12 residues in the CDR3. V lost 7 bases and J lost 1, with 7 bases in between. Germline V gives CDR1 MDHEN, CDR2 SYDVKM. The CDR3 nucleotides read TGTGCCAGCACCCTAAGGAACACTGAAGCTTTCTTT. It encodes CASTLRNTEAFF.

On this clonotype itself: The library was prepared for alpha chains; this beta chain is a stray read, so its frequency means little. The chain links TRBV7-9 to TRBJ1-1, with D possibly matching TRBD1 (5 bases). V was cut by 1 base and J by 1 base, with 7 bases left in between. The germline CDR1 and CDR2 sequences are SEHNR and FQNEAQ (reference sequence). The CDR3 totals 14 residues. CDR3 residues: CASSLGQKNTEAFF. The CDR3 bases are TGTGCCAGCAGCTTAGGACAGAAGAACACTGAAGCTTTCTTT.

This clonotype was found a few times. This beta chain was picked up by a library intended for alpha chains and is off target, so its count carries little meaning. The CDR3 nucleotides are TGTGCCAGCAGCTTAGCCACGACAGGTCTTGGGAAAGCTTTCTTT. This gives the protein CASSLATTGLGKAFF. This rearrangement joins TRBV7-9 to TRBJ1-1; D possibly corresponds to TRBD1 (6 bases). The germline V gene has CDR1 SEHNR and CDR2 FQNEAQ (reference sequence). The CDR3 is 15 amino acids. V dropped 0 bases and J dropped 9 bases, with 17 bases sitting between them.

This clonotype was counted many times. Little can be read into the size of this beta chain, an off-target read in a library designed for alpha chains. The V gene is TRBV10-2, the J gene TRBJ2-7; 7 nucleotides match TRBD1. This CDR3 is 17 amino acids long. V dropped 0 bases and J dropped 0; count of bases not matched to a gene: 8. Germline CDR1 is WSHSY and CDR2 is SAAADI. In DNA form, the CDR3 reads TGCGCCAGCAGTGAGTCGAAGGGGGCAAGCGCCTCCTACGAGCAGTACTTC. Residues: CASSESKGASASYEQYF.

Judged by abundance, this clonotype is medium-sized. The library was built for alpha chains, so this beta chain is an off-target read and its size means little. V is TRBV28 and J is TRBJ2-2; 9 bases map to TRBD2. This CDR3 is 17 amino acids long. V lost 8 bases and J lost 1; bases outside the gene matches: 11. CDR1 and CDR2 from the germline V gene are MDHEN and SYDVKM. The DNA for the CDR3 is TGTGCCAGCTCAGCGGGGGGCAACTCCCAGAACACCGGGGAGCTGTTTTTT. Its translation is CASSAGGNSQNTGELFF. Drawing the rest from reference TRBV28 and TRBJ2-2, the complete variable domain is DVKVTQSSRYLVKRTGEKVFLECVQDMDHENMFWYRQDPGLGLRLIYFSYDVKMKEKGDIPEGYSVSREKKERFSLILESASTNQTSMYLCASSAGGNSQNTGELFFGEGSRLTVL.

This clonotype was counted ten times or more. The library was prepared for alpha chains; this beta chain is a stray read, so its frequency means little. The chain combines TRBV19 with TRBJ2-2; TRBD2 matches at 13 bases. Germline CDR1 is LNHDA and CDR2 is SQIVND (reference sequence). Germline trimming cut 5 bases from V and 15 bases from J; bases unmatched to any gene: 12. The CDR3 sequence is 15 residues long. The CDR3 sequence: CASSPPTSGGSKVFF. The DNA of the CDR3 is TGTGCCAGTAGTCCCCCGACTAGCGGGGGGTCTAAGGTGTTTTTT.

The sample holds many counts of this clonotype. This beta chain is a stray read from a library made for alpha chains; its abundance is not meaningful. This chain joins TRBV4-1 and TRBJ2-1; 7 bases match TRBD1. Germline values: CDR1 MGHRA, CDR2 YSYEKL. V was clipped by 3 bases and J by 4 bases; unmatched bases: 12. CDR3 length: 17 residues. The CDR3 is CASSQPRQGPNYNEQFF. The CDR3 nucleotides are TGCGCCAGCAGCCAGCCCAGACAGGGCCCCAATTACAATGAGCAGTTCTTC.

A word on this clonotype: The size of this beta chain means little, since it is a stray read in a library made for alpha chains. The V and J genes are TRBV5-1 and TRBJ1-2; 8 nucleotides agree with TRBD1. Germline V gives CDR1 SGHRS, CDR2 YFSETQ. V was pared by 4 bases and J by 3 bases, with 11 bases of the junction left unmatched. The CDR3 sequence is 16 residues long. The DNA for the CDR3 is TGCGCCAGCAGCCTTCGGACAGGGTTTGAGGACTATGGCTACACCTTC. Protein product: CASSLRTGFEDYGYTF.

This clonotype was detected ten times or more. This beta chain slipped into a library made for alpha chains as a stray read, so its size is not meaningful. The chain carries TRBV7-9 and TRBJ1-1, with D uncertain. This CDR3 has 11 residues. Germline V lookup: CDR1 SEHNR, CDR2 FQNEAQ (reference sequence). Trimming took off 6 bases at V and 6 bases at J, with 8 bases between the two ends. The DNA of the CDR3 is TGTGCCAGCAGTTTTGACTCTGAAGCTTTCTTT. It specifies CASSFDSEAFF.

This clonotype was seen a handful of times. Within a library made for alpha chains, this beta chain is off target, and its count is uninformative. This rearrangement joins TRBV12-3 or TRBV12-4 to TRBJ1-1, with D possibly TRBD1 on 5 matching bases. The V end was cut by 5 bases, the J end by 1 base, with 14 bases between. This CDR3 has 15 residues. The CDR3 sequence is CASSTQYQGNTEAFF. Written as DNA, the CDR3 is TGTGCCAGCAGTACGCAATATCAGGGGAACACTGAAGCTTTCTTT.

This clonotype was picked up many times. For a library built for alpha chains, this beta chain is a stray read; little rests on its size. The CDR3 nucleotides are TGTGCCAGCAGTGACGTGGGGGACACCGGGGAGCTGTTTTTT. This encodes CASSDVGDTGELFF. The gene calls are TRBV6-4 and TRBJ2-2; D tentatively fits TRBD1 or TRBD2 (5 bases each). In germline, CDR1 is MRHNA, CDR2 SNTAGT. Trimming shortened V by 2 bases and J by 3 bases, and 7 bases separated the two germline ends. The length of the CDR3 is 14 residues.

This clonotype has a handful of counts. A library prepared for alpha chains yielded this beta chain as an off-target read; its size is of little meaning. V gene TRBV29-1 combines with J gene TRBJ2-1, with D uncertain. V was cut by 7 bases and J by 0 bases, with 13 bases left in between. The CDR3 contains 14 residues. CDR1 and CDR2 (germline): SQVTM, ANQGSEA. The CDR3 protein is CSASTPVSYNEQFF. CDR3 nucleotide sequence: TGCAGCGCCTCCACACCGGTCTCCTACAATGAGCAGTTCTTC.

This clonotype appeared many times. The library was prepared for alpha chains; this beta chain is a stray read, so its frequency means little. The rearrangement joins TRBV4-2 to TRBJ1-6; D remains unclear. CDR3 length equals 17 residues. From germline, CDR1 is LGHNA and CDR2 YNFKEQ. V was trimmed by 4 bases and J by 0 bases, leaving 13 bases between them. The CDR3 DNA reads as TGTGCCAGCAGCCCTCGTTCTGATAGCTCCTATAATTCACCCCTCCACTTT. It specifies CASSPRSDSSYNSPLHF.

The table lists this clonotype with many counts. The library was built for alpha chains, so this beta chain is an off-target read and its size means little. This chain joins TRBV27 and TRBJ1-6, with unresolved D. This CDR3 spans 15 amino acids. The ends were cut back, 5 bases at V and 3 bases at J, with 11 bases in the middle. Germline V CDR1 and CDR2: MNHEY, SMNVEV (reference sequence). The CDR3 nucleotides read TGTGCCAGCAGTCCCTCCGGGAGCTATAATTCACCCCTCCACTTT. Amino acids: CASSPSGSYNSPLHF.

This clonotype has at least ten counts. Because this beta chain is a stray read in a library intended to capture alpha chains, its abundance should not be given much weight. The gene calls are TRBV2 and TRBJ2-5; TRBD2 aligns across 13 bases. CDR1 is SNHLY, CDR2 FYNNEI, per germline. The CDR3 is 13 residues long. The ends lost 11 bases at V and 5 bases at J; junction bases unmatched: 5. This CDR3 reads CAGLAGDWETQYF. The CDR3 DNA follows: TGTGCCGGACTAGCGGGGGATTGGGAGACCCAGTACTTC.

This clonotype was found many times. Because the library targeted alpha chains, this beta chain is an off-target read whose size means little. This chain links TRBV4-1 with TRBJ2-3; 7 nucleotides agree with TRBD2. The CDR3 sequence is 15 residues long. J was trimmed by 0 bases and V by 4 bases; bases with no gene match: 4. The germline V gene has CDR1 MGHRA and CDR2 YSYEKL. CDR3 in amino acids: CASSPKAGSTDTQYF. The CDR3 coding sequence is TGCGCCAGCAGCCCAAAAGCGGGGAGCACAGATACGCAGTATTTT.